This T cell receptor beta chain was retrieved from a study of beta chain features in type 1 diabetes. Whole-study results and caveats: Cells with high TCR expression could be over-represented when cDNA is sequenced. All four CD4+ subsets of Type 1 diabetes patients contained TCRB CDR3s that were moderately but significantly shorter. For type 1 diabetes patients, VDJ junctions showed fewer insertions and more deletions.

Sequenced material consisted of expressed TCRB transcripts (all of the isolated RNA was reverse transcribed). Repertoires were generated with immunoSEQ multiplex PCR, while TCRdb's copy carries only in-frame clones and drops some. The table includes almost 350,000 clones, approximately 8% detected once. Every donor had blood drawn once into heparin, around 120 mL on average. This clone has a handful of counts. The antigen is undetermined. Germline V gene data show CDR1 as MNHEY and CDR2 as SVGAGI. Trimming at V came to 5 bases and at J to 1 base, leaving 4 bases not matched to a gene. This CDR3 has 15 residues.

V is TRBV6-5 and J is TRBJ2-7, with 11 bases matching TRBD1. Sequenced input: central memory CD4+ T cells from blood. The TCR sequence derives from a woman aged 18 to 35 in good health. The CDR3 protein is CASSGGQGASYEQYF. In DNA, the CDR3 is TGTGCCAGCAGTGGAGGACAGGGGGCGTCCTACGAGCAGTACTTC.